Here is one T cell receptor beta chain with its context. Its antigen remains unknown. The sample originates from a study of cytomegalovirus exposure and HLA in healthy donors. Across the study: Most donors, about 82% of a few hundred genotyped, fell in the Caucasian-associated ancestry cluster.

The PCR used 60 Vbeta and 13 Jbeta primers. Clones were read by immunoSEQ multiplex PCR, and TCRdb kept only the in-frame ones, dropping some. The sample lists about 200,000 clones; around 83% were seen once. Study outcomes and limitations: The study designated about 180 TCR beta chains cytomegalovirus-associated. A later analysis found that most CMV-associated TCR beta chains appeared HLA-restricted.

Trimming at V came to 1 base and at J to 3 bases, leaving 0 bases not matched to a gene. Germline V lookup: CDR1 LGHNT, CDR2 FRNRAP. The length of the CDR3 is 14 residues. The source of this sequence is a woman between 40 and 50 years old in good health and CMV-seronegative. This chain links TRBV12-5 with TRBJ2-1; TRBD2 matches at 7 bases. Material for sequencing was PBMCs. The CDR3 loop reads CASGLGDYYNEQFF. The CDR3 DNA is TGTGCTAGTGGTTTGGGGGACTACTACAATGAGCAGTTCTTC.